This T cell receptor (beta chain) was profiled in a study of CD8 T cells in ankylosing spondylitis. Each TCR beta library was made by quantitative 5'-RACE that incorporated molecular barcodes. One entry per CDR3 protein results from TCRdb running MiXCR on the 5' RACE reads. The repertoire holds approximately 100,000 distinct CDR3 sequences, with less than 25% as singletons. The CDR3 consists of 13 residues. Per the germline V gene, CDR1 is MGHDK and CDR2 is SYGVNS. V was shortened by 7 bases and J by 4 bases, with 10 bases between the two germline ends. This clonotype was detected a few times. This sequence joins TRBV25-1 and TRBJ2-2; a possible D gene is TRBD1 (6 bases). The sequence was collected from a male donor with ankylosing spondylitis. Sequencing was done on a sample of synovial fluid, either unsorted or a sorted T cell fraction (not recorded which). This CDR3 reads CASTQGITGELFF. CDR3 coding DNA: TGTGCCAGCACCCAGGGGATCACCGGGGAGCTGTTTTTT.